This paragraph reports one T cell receptor (beta chain). V shed 1 base and J shed 4 bases, with 7 bases lying between them. The length of the CDR3 is 13 residues. From germline, CDR1 is SEHNR and CDR2 FQNEAQ (reference sequence). The table came from immunoSEQ multiplex PCR; TCRdb's copy has only in-frame clones and leaves some out. The profile shows tens of thousands of clones, approximately 86% of them singletons. The sample originates from a study of sequential checkpoint blockade in melanoma. Study at large: First-line arms were nivolumab then ipilimumab, or the reverse, randomized 1:1. Each arm's sequence ended with maintenance nivolumab.

This sample's treatment: randomized to nivolumab then ipilimumab (arm A) or the reverse (arm B). No patient had prior DNA-damaging chemotherapy. From thawed PBMCs, live CD3+CD8+ cells negative for CD19 and CD56 were sorted. The source was CD8+ T cells sorted from blood (inferred from file names), collected from a patient given nivolumab and ipilimumab in sequence. V and J are TRBV7-9 and TRBJ2-5; a possible D gene is TRBD2 (6 bases). This receptor was taken from a human donor with melanoma. The CDR3 DNA follows: TGTGCCAGCAGCTTAGGCGGGATAGAGACCCAGTACTTC. Amino acids: CASSLGGIETQYF.